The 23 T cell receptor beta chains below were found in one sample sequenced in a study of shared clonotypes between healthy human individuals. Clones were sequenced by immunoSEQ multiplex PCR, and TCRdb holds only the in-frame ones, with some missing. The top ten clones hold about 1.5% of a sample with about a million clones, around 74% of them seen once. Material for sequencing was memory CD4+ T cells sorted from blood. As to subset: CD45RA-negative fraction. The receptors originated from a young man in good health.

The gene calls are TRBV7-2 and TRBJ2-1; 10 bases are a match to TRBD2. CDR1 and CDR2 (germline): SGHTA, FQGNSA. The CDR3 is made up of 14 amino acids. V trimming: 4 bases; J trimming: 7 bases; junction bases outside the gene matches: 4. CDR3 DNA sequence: TGTGCCAGCAGCTCTAGCGGGAGTTGGAATGAGCAGTTCTTC. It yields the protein CASSSSGSWNEQFF.

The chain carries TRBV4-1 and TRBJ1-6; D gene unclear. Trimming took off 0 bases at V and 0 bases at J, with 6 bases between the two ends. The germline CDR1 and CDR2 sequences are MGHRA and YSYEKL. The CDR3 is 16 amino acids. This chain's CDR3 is CASSQDYSSYNSPLHF. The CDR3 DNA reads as TGCGCCAGCAGCCAAGATTATAGCTCCTATAATTCACCCCTCCACTTT.

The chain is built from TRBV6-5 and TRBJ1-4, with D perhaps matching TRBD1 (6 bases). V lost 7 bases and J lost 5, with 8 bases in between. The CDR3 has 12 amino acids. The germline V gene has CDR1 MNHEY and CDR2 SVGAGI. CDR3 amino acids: CASTQGNEKLFF. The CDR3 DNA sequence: TGTGCCAGCACACAGGGAAATGAAAAACTGTTTTTT.

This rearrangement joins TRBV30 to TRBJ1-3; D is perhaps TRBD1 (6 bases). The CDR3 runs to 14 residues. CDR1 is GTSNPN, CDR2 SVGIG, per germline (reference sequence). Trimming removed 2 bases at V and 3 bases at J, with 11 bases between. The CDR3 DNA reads TGTGCCTGGAGTAAGGACAGTTTTGGAAACACCATATATTTT. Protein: CAWSKDSFGNTIYF.

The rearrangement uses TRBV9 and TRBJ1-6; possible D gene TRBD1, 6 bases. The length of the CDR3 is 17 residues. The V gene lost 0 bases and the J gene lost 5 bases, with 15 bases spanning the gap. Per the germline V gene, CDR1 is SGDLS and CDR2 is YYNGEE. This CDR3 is CASSVESGALNNSPLHF. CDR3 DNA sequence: TGTGCCAGCAGCGTAGAGTCAGGGGCCCTGAATAATTCACCCCTCCACTTT.

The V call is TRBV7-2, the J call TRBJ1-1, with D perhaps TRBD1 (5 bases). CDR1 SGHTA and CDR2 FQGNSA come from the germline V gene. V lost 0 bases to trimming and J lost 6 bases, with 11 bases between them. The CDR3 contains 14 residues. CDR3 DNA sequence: TGTGCCAGCAGCTTAGCGTTAACAGGCGCTGAAGCTTTCTTT. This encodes CASSLALTGAEAFF.

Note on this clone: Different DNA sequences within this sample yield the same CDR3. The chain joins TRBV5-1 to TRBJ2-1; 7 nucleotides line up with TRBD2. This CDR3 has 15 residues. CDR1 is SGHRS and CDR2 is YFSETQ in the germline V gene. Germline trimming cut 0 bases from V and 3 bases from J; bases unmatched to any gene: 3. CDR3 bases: TGCGCCAGCAGCTTGGAAGGCGGGAGCTACAATGAGCAGTTCTTC. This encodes CASSLEGGSYNEQFF. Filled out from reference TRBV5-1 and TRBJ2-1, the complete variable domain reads KAGVTQTPRYLIKTRGQQVTLSCSPISGHRSVSWYQQTPGQGLQFLFEYFSETQRNKGNFPGRFSGRQFSNSRSEMNVSTLELGDSALYLCASSLEGGSYNEQFFGPGTRLTVL.

The CDR3 loop is CASSLGQGKSIQETQYF. The CDR3, as DNA: TGTGCCAGCAGCCTGGGACAGGGAAAGAGTATCCAAGAGACCCAGTACTTC. The chain is built from TRBV11-1 and TRBJ2-5; 9 bases are a match to TRBD1. Germline V gene sequence: CDR1 SGHAT, CDR2 FQDESV (reference sequence). V was clipped by 5 bases and J by 1 base; unmatched bases: 11. The CDR3 covers 17 residues.

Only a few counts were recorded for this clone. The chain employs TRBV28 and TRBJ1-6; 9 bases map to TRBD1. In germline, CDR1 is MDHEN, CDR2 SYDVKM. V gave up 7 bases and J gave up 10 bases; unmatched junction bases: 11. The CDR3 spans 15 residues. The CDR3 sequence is CASTKTGGGNSPLHF. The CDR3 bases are TGTGCCAGCACCAAGACAGGGGGAGGCAACTCACCCCTCCACTTT. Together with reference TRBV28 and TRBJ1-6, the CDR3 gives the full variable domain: DVKVTQSSRYLVKRTGEKVFLECVQDMDHENMFWYRQDPGLGLRLIYFSYDVKMKEKGDIPEGYSVSREKKERFSLILESASTNQTSMYLCASTKTGGGNSPLHFGNGTRLTVT.

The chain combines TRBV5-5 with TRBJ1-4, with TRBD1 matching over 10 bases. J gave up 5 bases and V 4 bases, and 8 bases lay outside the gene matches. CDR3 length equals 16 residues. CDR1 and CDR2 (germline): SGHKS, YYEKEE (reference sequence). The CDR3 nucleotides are TGTGCCAGCAGCGGGGACAGGGGCGAAACGAATGAAAAACTGTTTTTT. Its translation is CASSGDRGETNEKLFF.

CDR3 bases: TGTGCCAGCAGCTACGGACTTACGGATACGCAGTATTTT. Encoded protein: CASSYGLTDTQYF. The chain joins TRBV11-3 to TRBJ2-3; D might be TRBD2 (5 bases). The CDR3 contains 13 residues. CDR1 and CDR2 from the germline V gene are SGHNT and YENEEA. V lost 4 bases, J lost 6 bases, and 11 bases lay in between.

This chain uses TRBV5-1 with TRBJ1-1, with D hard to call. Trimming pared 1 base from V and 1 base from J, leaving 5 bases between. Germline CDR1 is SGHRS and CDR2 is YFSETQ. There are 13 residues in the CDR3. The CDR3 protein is CASSLYRNTEAFF. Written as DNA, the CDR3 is TGCGCCAGCAGCTTGTACAGGAACACTGAAGCTTTCTTT.

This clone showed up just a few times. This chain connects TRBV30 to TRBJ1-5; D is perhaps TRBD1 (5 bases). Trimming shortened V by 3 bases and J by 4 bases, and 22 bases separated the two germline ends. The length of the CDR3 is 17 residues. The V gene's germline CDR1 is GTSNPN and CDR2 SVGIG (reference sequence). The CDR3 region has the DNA TGTGCCTGGAGGTCCACGCCCCTAAGGTCAGGGAATCAGCCCCAGCATTTT. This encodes CAWRSTPLRSGNQPQHF.

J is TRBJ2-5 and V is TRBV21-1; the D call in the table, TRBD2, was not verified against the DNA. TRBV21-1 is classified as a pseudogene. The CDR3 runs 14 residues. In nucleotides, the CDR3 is TGTGCCAGGGTACTAGCGGGAGGGAGGGAGACCCAGTACTTC. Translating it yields CARVLAGGRETQYF.

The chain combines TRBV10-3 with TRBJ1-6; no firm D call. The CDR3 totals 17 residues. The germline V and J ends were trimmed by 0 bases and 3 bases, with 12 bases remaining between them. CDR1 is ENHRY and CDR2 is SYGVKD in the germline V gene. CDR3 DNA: TGTGCCATCAGTGAGTCGACAAGTATTGACTATAATTCACCCCTCCACTTT. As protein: CAISESTSIDYNSPLHF.

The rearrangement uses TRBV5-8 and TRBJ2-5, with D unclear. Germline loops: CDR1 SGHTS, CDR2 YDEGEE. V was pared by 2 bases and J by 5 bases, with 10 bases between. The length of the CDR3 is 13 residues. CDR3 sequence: CASSFPGVETQYF. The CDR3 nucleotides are TGTGCCAGCAGCTTTCCTGGGGTCGAGACCCAGTACTTC.

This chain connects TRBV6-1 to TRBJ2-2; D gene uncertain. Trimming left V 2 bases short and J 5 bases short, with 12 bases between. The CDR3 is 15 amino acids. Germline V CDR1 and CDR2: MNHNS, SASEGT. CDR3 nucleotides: TGTGCCAGCAGTGAACAGCGCTGGGGTACCGGGGAGCTGTTTTTT. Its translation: CASSEQRWGTGELFF.

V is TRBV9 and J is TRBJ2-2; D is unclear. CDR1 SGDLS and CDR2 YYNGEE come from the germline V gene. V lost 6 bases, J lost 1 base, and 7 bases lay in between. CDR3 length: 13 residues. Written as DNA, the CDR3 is TGTGCCAGCACCGACCTGAACACCGGGGAGCTGTTTTTT. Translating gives CASTDLNTGELFF.

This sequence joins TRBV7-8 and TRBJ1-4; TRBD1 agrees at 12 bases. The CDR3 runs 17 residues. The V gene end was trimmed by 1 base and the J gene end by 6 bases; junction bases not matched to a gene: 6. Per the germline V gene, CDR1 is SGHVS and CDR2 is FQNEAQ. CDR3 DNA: TGTGCCAGCAGCTTAGGGGACAGGGGGCTATACCATGAAAAACTGTTTTTT. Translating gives CASSLGDRGLYHEKLFF.

The CDR3 sequence: CASSLTGDTQYF. The CDR3 nucleotides read TGTGCCAGCAGCTTAACCGGGGATACGCAGTATTTT. This chain connects TRBV7-2 to TRBJ2-3; D ambiguous. CDR3 length: 12 residues. The ends were cut back, 2 bases at V and 6 bases at J, with 6 bases in the middle. Germline V gives CDR1 SGHTA, CDR2 FQGNSA.

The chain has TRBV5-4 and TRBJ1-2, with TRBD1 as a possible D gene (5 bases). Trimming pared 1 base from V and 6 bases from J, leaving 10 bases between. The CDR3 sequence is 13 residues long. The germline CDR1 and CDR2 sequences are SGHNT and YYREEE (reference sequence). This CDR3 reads CASSLQGVDGYTF. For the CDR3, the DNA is TGTGCCAGCAGCTTGCAGGGAGTTGATGGCTACACCTTC.

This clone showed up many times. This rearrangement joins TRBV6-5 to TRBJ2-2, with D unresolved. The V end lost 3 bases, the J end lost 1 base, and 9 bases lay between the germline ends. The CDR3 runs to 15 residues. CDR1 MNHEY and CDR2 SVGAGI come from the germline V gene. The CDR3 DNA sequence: TGTGCCAGCAGTTATGAAGGGATGAACACCGGGGAGCTGTTTTTT. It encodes CASSYEGMNTGELFF.

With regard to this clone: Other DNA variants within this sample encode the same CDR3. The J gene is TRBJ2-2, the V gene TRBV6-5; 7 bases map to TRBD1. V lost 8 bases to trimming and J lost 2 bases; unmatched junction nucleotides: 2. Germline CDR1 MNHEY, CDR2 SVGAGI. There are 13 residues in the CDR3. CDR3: CASRDSNTGELFF. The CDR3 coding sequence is TGTGCCAGCCGGGACAGTAACACCGGGGAGCTGTTTTTT.